The 27 T cell receptor beta chains below all came from one sample that was sequenced in a study of T cell repertoires in cytomegalovirus infection. TCRdb ran MiXCR on the reads and lists one entry per CDR3 protein. The data hold about 400,000 distinct CDR3 sequences, with 15% to 20% observed a single time. The sequencing sample was made of PBMCs. The receptors stem from a human donor in good health (CMV status not recorded). Some clones in this sample may be carry-over from other donors' samples.

Worth noting for this clonotype: No conserved phenylalanine or tryptophan is present at the end of the CDR3, so a read error is the likely explanation. The chain joins TRBV18 to TRBJ2-3, with D possibly being TRBD1 (5 bases). V was cut by 1 base and J by 0 bases, with 8 bases left in between. CDR1 and CDR2 (germline): KGHSH, LQKENI. The CDR3 extends over 15 amino acids. The CDR3 is CASSPRTLSTDTQYL. As DNA, the CDR3 is TGTGCCAGCTCACCACGGACACTTAGCACAGATACGCAGTATTTA.

This clonotype occurred many times. This chain connects TRBV10-3 to TRBJ1-3, with 7 bases fitting TRBD1. V lost 8 bases, J lost 0 bases, and 10 bases stayed unmatched. The length of the CDR3 is 16 residues. CDR1 is ENHRY and CDR2 is SYGVKD in the germline V gene. The CDR3 DNA is TGTGCCATCTCCAGAGGACAGGTTAACTCTGGAAACACCATATATTTT. It translates to CAISRGQVNSGNTIYF.

This clonotype appeared many times. The chain carries TRBV5-4 and TRBJ2-5; a weak D match, TRBD2 (6 bases). Germline lookup yields CDR1 SGHNT and CDR2 YYREEE (reference sequence). The ends were cut back, 3 bases at V and 5 bases at J, with 14 bases in the middle. The CDR3 runs to 14 residues. The CDR3 nucleotides are TGTGCCAGCAGCTCCGGGGGATCGGAGGAGACCCAGTACTTC. This sequence encodes CASSSGGSEETQYF.

This chain uses TRBV20-1 with TRBJ2-1; D not certain. V shed 5 bases and J shed 10 bases, with 12 bases lying between them. The V gene's germline CDR1 is DFQATT and CDR2 SNEGSKA (reference sequence). The CDR3 is made up of 11 amino acids. CDR3 sequence: CSASRSGEQFF. CDR3 in DNA: TGCAGTGCTTCTAGGTCCGGGGAGCAGTTCTTC.

The CDR3: CASSEVGESYEQYF. The CDR3 region has the DNA TGTGCCAGCAGTGAGGTCGGCGAGAGCTACGAGCAGTACTTC. V gene TRBV2 combines with J gene TRBJ2-7, with no clear D. CDR1 SNHLY and CDR2 FYNNEI come from the germline V gene. The CDR3 has 14 residues. V lost 3 bases and J 3 bases, leaving 12 bases between the germline ends.

This clonotype showed up just a few times. CDR3 protein: CASSSKRGLINTEAFF. CDR3 bases: TGTGCCAGCAGCTCCAAGAGGGGCTTAATAAACACTGAAGCTTTCTTT. The chain has TRBV7-8 and TRBJ1-1; tentative D call: TRBD1 (5 bases). The V end lost 4 bases, the J end lost 2 bases, and 17 bases lay between the germline ends. This CDR3 is 16 amino acids long. Germline V gene lookup returns CDR1 SGHVS and CDR2 FQNEAQ. The complete variable domain, with remaining parts taken from reference TRBV7-8 and TRBJ1-1, reads GAGVSQSPRYKVAKRGQDVALRCDPISGHVSLFWYQQALGQGPEFLTYFQNEAQLDKSGLPSDRFFAERPEGSVSTLKIQRTQQEDSAVYLCASSSKRGLINTEAFFGQGTRLTVV.

In its sample, this clonotype was seen a few times. This chain links TRBV5-1 with TRBJ2-1; TRBD1 matches at 8 bases. With 4 bases clipped from V and 4 bases from J, the junction kept 10 bases outside the gene matches. Germline assignment: CDR1 SGHRS and CDR2 YFSETQ. CDR3 length equals 16 residues. DNA for the CDR3: TGCGCCAGCAGCGCCGCAGGGGGCGGATCTTACAATGAGCAGTTCTTC. This codes for CASSAAGGGSYNEQFF.

CDR3 bases: TGTGCCAGCAGTGGAGCACGCGGCAGACAAGAGACCCAGTACTTC. Its translation is CASSGARGRQETQYF. This chain uses TRBV25-1 with TRBJ2-5, with no clear D. Germline V gene data show CDR1 as MGHDK and CDR2 as SYGVNS. CDR3 length equals 15 residues. The ends were cut back, 4 bases at V and 2 bases at J, with 14 bases in the middle.

This clonotype was observed at least ten times. This chain connects TRBV7-6 to TRBJ1-1; D is unresolved. This CDR3 is built from 13 residues. The germline V gene has CDR1 SGHVS and CDR2 FNYEAQ. V was pared by 2 bases and J by 9 bases, with 13 bases between. DNA for the CDR3: TGTGCCAGCAGCTTACGAAAGGGCGAAAAAGCTTTCTTT. Its protein product is CASSLRKGEKAFF.

Ten or more counts support this clonotype. This chain uses TRBV7-2 with TRBJ2-5, with TRBD2 as a possible D gene (6 bases). Germline CDR1 and CDR2: SGHTA and FQGNSA. Deletions cut 2 bases from V and 6 bases from J, with 13 bases between. This CDR3 region has 14 residues. CDR3 residues: CASSLSGGAQTQYF. CDR3 bases: TGTGCCAGCAGCTTATCAGGCGGGGCGCAGACCCAGTACTTC.

In this sample, this clonotype turned up many times. This sequence joins TRBV12-3 or TRBV12-4 and TRBJ2-7; a weak D match, TRBD1 (6 bases). There are 17 residues in the CDR3. V was trimmed by 6 bases and J by 3 bases, leaving 24 bases between them. CDR3 sequence reads: CASSPIPSDSFDYEQYF. CDR3 DNA sequence: TGTGCCAGCAGCCCCATCCCTTCGGACAGCTTTGACTACGAGCAGTACTTC.

This clonotype was seen more than once but under ten times. The rearrangement joins TRBV12-3 or TRBV12-4 to TRBJ1-1; D uncertain. The V and J ends lost 0 bases and 12 bases respectively, with 11 bases between them. The CDR3 has 12 residues. In DNA form, the CDR3 reads TGTGCCAGCAGTTTAGCGACCGTCGGGACTTTCTTT. The encoded protein is CASSLATVGTFF.

This clonotype was picked up many times. J is TRBJ2-4 and V is TRBV7-2, with 8 bases fitting TRBD1. This CDR3 is 14 amino acids long. Germline CDR1 SGHTA, CDR2 FQGNSA. With 3 bases clipped from V and 7 bases from J, the junction kept 5 bases outside the gene matches. For the CDR3, the DNA is TGTGCCAGCAGCTTTCAGGGGGCAGGGAACATTCAGTACTTC. This codes for CASSFQGAGNIQYF.

In its sample, this clonotype was seen many times. The CDR3 here is CASSSRTSSTDTQYF. CDR3 in DNA: TGTGCCAGCAGCTCGAGGACGTCAAGCACAGATACGCAGTATTTT. The J gene is TRBJ2-3, the V gene TRBV5-6, with no clear D. CDR1 is SGHDT and CDR2 is YYEEEE in the germline V gene. This CDR3 is 15 amino acids long. The V end was cut by 3 bases, the J end by 0 bases, with 11 bases between.

A remark on this clonotype: A read error is possible here, since a much larger clone lies one base away. V is TRBV7-2 and J is TRBJ2-5; 9 bases line up with TRBD1. The V segment lost 1 base and the J segment 5 bases; nucleotides outside the gene matches: 5. CDR1 and CDR2 (germline): SGHTA, FQGNSA. The CDR3 length is 15 residues. The CDR3 loop is CASSLVGQGLETQYF. CDR3 nucleotides: TGTGCCAGCAGCTTAGTCGGACAGGGGTTGGAGACCCAGTACTTC.

The chain links TRBV6-2 or TRBV6-3 to TRBJ2-1; 10 bases fit TRBD2. V was clipped by 0 bases and J by 0 bases; unmatched bases: 17. CDR1 and CDR2 from the germline V gene are MNHEY and SVGEGT. The CDR3 consists of 22 residues. The chain's CDR3 is CASSYSGGASGRGESSYNEQFF. For the CDR3, the DNA is TGTGCCAGCAGTTACTCCGGGGGGGCTAGCGGGAGAGGGGAAAGCTCCTACAATGAGCAGTTCTTC.

This clonotype was counted at least ten times. The J gene is TRBJ1-3, the V gene TRBV7-2; no firm D call. The germline gives CDR1 SGHTA, CDR2 FQGNSA. V was trimmed by 2 bases and J by 3 bases, leaving 11 bases between them. CDR3 length: 15 amino acids. This CDR3 is CASSLRDGLGNTIYF. CDR3 DNA sequence: TGTGCCAGCAGCTTAAGAGACGGACTTGGAAACACCATATATTTT.

The table lists this clonotype with many counts. This CDR3 is CASSWRGSYNEQFF. The CDR3 nucleotides are TGTGCCAGCAGCTGGCGGGGATCGTACAATGAGCAGTTCTTC. The genes are TRBV7-2 and TRBJ2-1; perhaps TRBD2 as D (6 bases). CDR3 length: 14 residues. CDR1 is SGHTA, CDR2 FQGNSA, per germline. V gave up 4 bases and J gave up 4 bases, with 11 bases separating them.

The chain couples TRBV3-1 to TRBJ2-1; 9 nucleotides agree with TRBD2. CDR3 length equals 14 residues. The V gene end was trimmed by 3 bases and the J gene end by 10 bases; junction bases not matched to a gene: 7. Germline CDR1 and CDR2: LGHDT and YNNKEL (reference sequence). The CDR3 loop reads CASSHTGTSLEQFF. CDR3 DNA: TGTGCCAGCAGCCATACCGGGACTAGCCTCGAGCAGTTCTTC.

This clonotype was found a few times. The chain links TRBV5-4 to TRBJ2-1, with D possibly matching TRBD1 (6 bases). Trimming pared 0 bases from V and 9 bases from J, leaving 19 bases between. Germline assignment: CDR1 SGHNT and CDR2 YYREEE (reference sequence). This CDR3 contains 16 residues. CDR3 residues: CASSLELVGTFGEQFF. The CDR3 bases are TGTGCCAGCAGCTTGGAACTAGTAGGGACATTTGGTGAGCAGTTCTTC.

This clonotype was counted at least ten times. The rearrangement uses TRBV6-2 or TRBV6-3 and TRBJ2-1; possibly TRBD2 for D (5 bases). Germline V gene lookup returns CDR1 MNHEY and CDR2 SVGEGT. Trimming shortened V by 5 bases and J by 0 bases, and 11 bases separated the two germline ends. This CDR3 is 15 amino acids long. CDR3 in amino acids: CASSGSGSSYNEQFF. The DNA for the CDR3 is TGTGCCAGCAGTGGGAGCGGCAGCTCCTACAATGAGCAGTTCTTC.

This clonotype was seen at least ten times. J is TRBJ2-3 and V is TRBV7-9; D gene ambiguous. Germline V CDR1 and CDR2: SEHNR, FQNEAQ (reference sequence). Trimming pared 2 bases from V and 5 bases from J, leaving 8 bases between. The CDR3 loop spans 13 amino acids. The CDR3 region has the DNA TGTGCCAGCAGCTTACCCCAGATAGATACGCAGTATTTT. Translation gives CASSLPQIDTQYF. The full variable domain, with the rest looked up from reference TRBV7-9 and TRBJ2-3, is DTGVSQNPRHKITKRGQNVTFRCDPISEHNRLYWYRQTLGQGPEFLTYFQNEAQLEKSRLLSDRFSAERPKGSFSTLEIQRTEQGDSAMYLCASSLPQIDTQYFGPGTRLTVL.

The table lists this clonotype with a few counts. The rearrangement links TRBV6-2 or TRBV6-3 to TRBJ2-7; 8 bases fit TRBD2. The CDR3 covers 15 residues. CDR1 and CDR2 from the germline V gene are MNHEY and SVGEGT. J lost 5 bases, V lost 5 bases, and 11 bases had no gene match. This chain's CDR3 is CASSTSDGRVNEQYF. In DNA, the CDR3 is TGTGCCAGCAGTACCTCCGACGGGAGGGTCAACGAGCAGTACTTC.

This clonotype was seen only a few times. This chain connects TRBV10-3 to TRBJ2-7, with D possibly TRBD1 on 6 matching bases. The CDR3 extends over 12 amino acids. Trimming shortened V by 0 bases and J by 9 bases, and 9 bases separated the two germline ends. Looked up from germline, CDR1 is ENHRY and CDR2 is SYGVKD. This chain's CDR3 is CAISESRTAQYF. CDR3 coding DNA: TGTGCCATCAGTGAGTCGAGGACAGCGCAGTACTTC.

The V call is TRBV20-1, the J call TRBJ2-7; D perhaps matches TRBD2 (5 bases). The germline V gene has CDR1 DFQATT and CDR2 SNEGSKA (reference sequence). The CDR3 loop spans 13 amino acids. V was pared by 3 bases and J by 7 bases, with 16 bases between. CDR3 in amino acids: CSASGLSPGEQYF. The CDR3 region has the DNA TGCAGTGCTAGTGGCCTCTCCCCGGGGGAGCAGTACTTC.

V and J are TRBV23-1 and TRBJ1-6; TRBD1 matches 7 bases. TRBV23-1 is known as an ORF, though its function is uncertain. V trimming: 4 bases; J trimming: 6 bases; junction bases outside the gene matches: 15. This CDR3 is 18 amino acids long. The CDR3, as DNA: TGCGCCAGCAGTCGTCCGGGACAGCGTATCCTCGGTAATTCACCCCTCCACTTT. Encoded protein: CASSRPGQRILGNSPLHF.

This clonotype has ten or more counts. The chain is built from TRBV7-6 and TRBJ1-5; no definite D call. The V end lost 5 bases, the J end lost 2 bases, and 7 bases lay between the germline ends. Germline V gives CDR1 SGHVS, CDR2 FNYEAQ. The CDR3 is 13 amino acids. CDR3 bases: TGTGCCAGCAGCGCCCAGGGCAATCAGCCCCAGCATTTT. Its translation is CASSAQGNQPQHF.